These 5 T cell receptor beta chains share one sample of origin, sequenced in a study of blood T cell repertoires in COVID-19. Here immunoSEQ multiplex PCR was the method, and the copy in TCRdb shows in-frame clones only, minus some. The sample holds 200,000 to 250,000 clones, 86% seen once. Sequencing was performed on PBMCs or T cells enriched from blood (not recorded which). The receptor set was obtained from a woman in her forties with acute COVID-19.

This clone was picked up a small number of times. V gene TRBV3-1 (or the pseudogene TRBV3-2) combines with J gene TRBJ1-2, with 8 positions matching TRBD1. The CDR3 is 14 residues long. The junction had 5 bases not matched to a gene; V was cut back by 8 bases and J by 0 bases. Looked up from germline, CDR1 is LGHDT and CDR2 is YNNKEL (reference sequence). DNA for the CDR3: TGTGCCAGCGGTCCGGACAGGGCTAACTATGGCTACACCTTC. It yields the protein CASGPDRANYGYTF.

This chain's CDR3 is CASSIKTGNTEAFF. Here the CDR3 DNA reads TGTGCCAGCAGTATAAAAACAGGGAACACTGAAGCTTTCTTT. The chain couples TRBV6-5 to TRBJ1-1; tentatively, D is TRBD1 (5 bases). The V end was cut by 5 bases, the J end by 1 base, with 11 bases between. Germline-derived CDR1 and CDR2 are MNHEY and SVGAGI. The CDR3 spans 14 residues.

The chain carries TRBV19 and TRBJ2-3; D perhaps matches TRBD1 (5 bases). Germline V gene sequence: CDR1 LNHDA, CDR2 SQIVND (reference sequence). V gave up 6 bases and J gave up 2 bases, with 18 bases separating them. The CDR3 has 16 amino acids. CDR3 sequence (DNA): TGTGCCAGTAGCCCGAACCCAGGGTCGCCCACAGATACGCAGTATTTT. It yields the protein CASSPNPGSPTDTQYF.

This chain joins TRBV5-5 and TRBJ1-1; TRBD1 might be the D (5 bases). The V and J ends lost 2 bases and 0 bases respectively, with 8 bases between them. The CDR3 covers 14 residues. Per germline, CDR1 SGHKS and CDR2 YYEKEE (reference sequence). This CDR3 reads CASSFKGMNTEAFF. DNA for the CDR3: TGTGCCAGCAGCTTTAAGGGGATGAACACTGAAGCTTTCTTT.

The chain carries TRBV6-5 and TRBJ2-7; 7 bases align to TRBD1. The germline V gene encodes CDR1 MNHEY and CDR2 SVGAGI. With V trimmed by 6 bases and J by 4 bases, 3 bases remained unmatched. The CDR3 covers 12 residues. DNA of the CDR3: TGTGCCAGCAGCCACAGGGGTTACGAGCAGTACGTC. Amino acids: CASSHRGYEQYV.